This T cell receptor (beta chain) was obtained from a study of T cells in Graves' hyperthyroidism and ophthalmopathy. Study-level results: A median 6.5 months before onset, the model predicted ophthalmopathy. Blood also carried most thyroid clonotypes expanded above 0.001.

This clonotype appeared many times. Antigen: not known. V shed 6 bases and J shed 5 bases, with 17 bases lying between them. Germline-derived CDR1 and CDR2 are MDHEN and SYDVKM. CDR3 length equals 14 residues. RNA transcripts provided the source from which TCR beta CDR3 regions were amplified. First-round RT-PCR with HTBI primers amplified the TCR CDR3 region. Via MiXCR, TCRdb re-called the multiplex PCR reads, giving one row per CDR3 protein. The sample holds around 250,000 distinct CDR3 sequences, more than 12% seen once. The chain has TRBV28 and TRBJ2-7; the D is unclear. Sequencing input: blood. This sequence originates from a woman aged 40 to 50 with Graves' hyperthyroidism that later progressed to Graves' ophthalmopathy. The CDR3 loop is CASSTRRINDEQYF. DNA of the CDR3: TGTGCCAGCAGCACGCGCCGGATTAACGACGAGCAGTACTTC.